This T cell receptor beta chain comes out of a study of T cell changes during pregnancy in multiple sclerosis. TCRdb keeps only in-frame clones here, not all; method: immunoSEQ multiplex PCR. The sample records some 32,000 clones, about nine tenths being singletons. The germline CDR1 and CDR2 sequences are MNHEY and SMNVEV (reference sequence). The CDR3 is 15 residues long. V was pared by 3 bases and J by 0 bases, with 1 base of the junction left unmatched. The chain carries TRBV27 and TRBJ2-7; 11 bases match TRBD2. Sequenced material: CD8+ T cells from peripheral blood mononuclear cells, taken in the second trimester of pregnancy. The TCR sequence derives from a female donor with multiple sclerosis, enrolled in a pregnancy study. CDR3 protein: CASSFGLAGSYEQYF. As DNA, the CDR3 is TGTGCCAGCAGTTTTGGACTAGCGGGCTCCTACGAGCAGTACTTC.